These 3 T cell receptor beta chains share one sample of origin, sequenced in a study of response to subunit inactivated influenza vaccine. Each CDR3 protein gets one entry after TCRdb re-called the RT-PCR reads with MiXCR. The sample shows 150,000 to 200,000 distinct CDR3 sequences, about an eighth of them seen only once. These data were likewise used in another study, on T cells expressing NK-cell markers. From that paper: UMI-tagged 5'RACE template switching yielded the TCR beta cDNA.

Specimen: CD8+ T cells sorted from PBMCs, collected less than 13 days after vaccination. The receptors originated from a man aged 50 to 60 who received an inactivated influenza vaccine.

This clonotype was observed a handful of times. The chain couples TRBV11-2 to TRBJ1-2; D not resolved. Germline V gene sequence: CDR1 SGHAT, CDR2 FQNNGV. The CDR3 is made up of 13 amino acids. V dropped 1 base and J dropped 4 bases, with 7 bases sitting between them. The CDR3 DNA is TGTGCCAGCAGCTTAGGGGTCCCCTATGGCTACACCTTC. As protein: CASSLGVPYGYTF. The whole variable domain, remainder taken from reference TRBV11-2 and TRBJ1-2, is EAGVAQSPRYKIIEKRQSVAFWCNPISGHATLYWYQQILGQGPKLLIQFQNNGVVDDSQLPKDRFSAERLKGVDSTLKIQPAKLEDSAVYLCASSLGVPYGYTFGSGTRLTVV.

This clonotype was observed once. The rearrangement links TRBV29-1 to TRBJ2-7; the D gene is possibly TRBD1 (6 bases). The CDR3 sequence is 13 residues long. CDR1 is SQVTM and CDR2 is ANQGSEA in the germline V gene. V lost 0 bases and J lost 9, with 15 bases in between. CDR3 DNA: TGCAGCGTTGAAGAAGGGACAAGGTTTGGGCAGTACTTC. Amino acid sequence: CSVEEGTRFGQYF.

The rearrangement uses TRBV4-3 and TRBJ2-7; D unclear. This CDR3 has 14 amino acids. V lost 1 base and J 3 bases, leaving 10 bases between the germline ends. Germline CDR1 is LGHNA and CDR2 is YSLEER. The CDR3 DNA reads TGCGCCAGCAGCCAAGCCCAGGACCACTACGAGCAGTACTTC. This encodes CASSQAQDHYEQYF.